This T cell receptor beta chain was identified in a study of cytomegalovirus exposure and HLA in healthy donors. General observations from the study: A later analysis linked some 18,000 TCR beta sequences to HLA alleles at 0.05 false discovery rate.

The V gene end was trimmed by 0 bases and the J gene end by 1 base; junction bases not matched to a gene: 2. Germline V lookup: CDR1 SGHNT, CDR2 YYREEE (reference sequence). The CDR3 runs 15 residues. As for this clone: Its antigen is not known.

60 Vbeta and 13 Jbeta primers were used in PCR. Sequencing used immunoSEQ multiplex PCR; TCRdb keeps in-frame clones, though not all of them. The sample has over 150,000 clones; 65% to 80% are singletons. The TCR sequence derives from a man aged 18 to 30 in good health and CMV-seronegative. The source material was PBMCs. The chain couples TRBV5-4 to TRBJ1-2; 8 bases match TRBD1. DNA for the CDR3: TGTGCCAGCAGCTTGGTTACAGGGGGTAACTATGGCTACACCTTC. As protein: CASSLVTGGNYGYTF.